This T cell receptor (beta chain) was captured by sequencing in a study of blood T cell repertoires in COVID-19 (dated by TCRdb to the early 2020s). For the study in its entirety: The collaborator samples originated in the United States, Italy and Spain and spanned the acute and convalescent phases of COVID-19. The sample metadata nearly always contained a de-identified subject ID, COVID-19 status, age in years and sex. Where available, HLA class I and class II types were obtained from metadata supplied by the sample provider rather than from assay-based typing. The prospective study material was composed of cDNA or gDNA derived from T cells, B-cell-depleted T cells, or PBMCs. The repertoires were released in a freely available public database meant as a resource for research on the immune response to SARS-CoV-2. Samples were obtained from the ongoing ImmuneRACE study (first 160 participants) and from 1,254 subjects provided by 6 global collaborators. Deeply sampled blood TCRbeta repertoires from subjects exposed to, actively infected with, or recovered from COVID-19 were included in the dataset. Study-wide findings and limitations: Clinical and demographic metadata were provided uncurated, with the amount varying by source and participant.

TCRbeta CDR3 regions were amplified from genomic DNA using the immunoSEQ Assay, a bias-controlled multiplex PCR. In the original analysis: The number of nucleated cells in each sample was estimated from the amplification of reference gene primers within the assay. To quantify the absolute abundance of each unique TCRbeta CDR3 rearrangement, sequence reads were collapsed and filtered. For each sample, productive Simpson clonality was calculated as the square root of Simpson's diversity index across productive rearrangements. TCRdb took this table from immuneACCESS and kept in-frame rearrangements with V and J called. Such tables lack part of the clones; where checked against another copy, unresolved V genes explain under half of the gap, and the rest is unexplained. V and J calls and clone size are given by that table; D and trimming were obtained from the DNA. The sample contains roughly 60,000 clones, approximately 85% of them found a single time. Of the sample, roughly 13% falls within the top ten clones.

Turning to this clone: The specificity of this receptor is unknown. Base qualities are missing; no much larger clone stands one base away.

Each collaborating institution followed its own protocols to collect whole blood in K2EDTA tubes. For TCRbeta analysis, collaborators shipped samples as frozen whole blood, isolated PBMCs, or DNA extracted from either of those sample types. CDR1 LNHDA and CDR2 SQIVND are derived from the germline V gene (reference sequence). V loses 3 bases, J loses 8 bases, and the germline ends lie 4 bases apart. The cysteine opens and the phenylalanine closes a CDR3 of 11 amino acids. The CDR3 DNA has 33 bases and is translated from base 1. This TCR was sampled from a human donor in a cohort sampled during active COVID-19. The receptor chain draws on TRBV19 and TRBJ1-4, with the D segment identity uncertain. The sequencing input was peripheral blood. The sequenced DNA: TGTGCCAGTAGTATGGAGGAAAAACTGTTTTTT. This codes for CASSMEEKLFF. Supplemented by the reference TRBV19 and TRBJ1-4 proteins around the CDR3, the complete variable domain is DGGITQSPKYLFRKEGQNVTLSCEQNLNHDAMYWYRQDPGQGLRLIYYSQIVNDFQKGDIAEGYSVSREKKESFPLTVTSAQKNPTAFYLCASSMEEKLFFGSGTQLSVL.